Listed here are 32 T cell receptor beta chains from one sample, sequenced in a study of type 1 regulatory T cells. Study-level findings and limits: Compared with non-type 1 regulatory T cells, type 1 regulatory T cells showed a more restricted TCR repertoire.

TCRdb re-called the reads through MiXCR, storing one row per CDR3 protein. This sample has about 71,000 distinct CDR3 sequences, with under 25% found just once. These receptors' antigens are unknown. Source material: cultured type 1 regulatory T (Tr1) cells, either the whole culture or a sorted fraction (not recorded which). Receptors were obtained from a human donor in good health.

This rearrangement joins TRBV24-1 to TRBJ2-1, with TRBD2 matching 9 bases. The CDR3 is 15 residues long. With 5 bases clipped from V and 9 bases from J, the junction kept 10 bases outside the gene matches. Germline V gene sequence: CDR1 KGHDR, CDR2 SFDVKD. The CDR3 here is CATSGDYSGRGEQFF. DNA of the CDR3: TGTGCCACCAGTGGGGACTATAGCGGGAGAGGTGAGCAGTTCTTC.

V gene TRBV6-2 or TRBV6-3 combines with J gene TRBJ2-1; D unclear. V was pared by 4 bases and J by 12 bases, with 10 bases between. Germline loops: CDR1 MNHEY, CDR2 SVGEGT. The CDR3 sequence is 11 residues long. CDR3 in amino acids: CASSSADTQFF. CDR3 nucleotides: TGTGCCAGCAGTTCGGCAGATACGCAGTTCTTC.

The rearrangement uses TRBV20-1 and TRBJ2-1, with D tentatively TRBD1 or TRBD2 (5 bases each). This CDR3 has 12 amino acids. V lost 5 bases and J 5 bases, leaving 10 bases between the germline ends. CDR1 is DFQATT and CDR2 is SNEGSKA in the germline V gene (reference sequence). The CDR3 DNA reads as TGCAGTGCTGCTGGGGGTCACAATGAGCAGTTCTTC. This sequence encodes CSAAGGHNEQFF.

This clonotype has just a few counts. This rearrangement joins TRBV28 to TRBJ2-7, with D possibly matching TRBD1 (5 bases). V was shortened by 6 bases and J by 0 bases, with 9 bases between the two germline ends. The germline V gene encodes CDR1 MDHEN and CDR2 SYDVKM. The CDR3 spans 13 residues. CDR3 amino acids: CASRTTGSYEQYF. CDR3 DNA: TGTGCCAGCAGAACCACAGGCTCCTACGAGCAGTACTTC.

This rearrangement joins TRBV13 to TRBJ2-7; 8 bases are shared with TRBD2. V lost 4 bases and J lost 6; bases outside the gene matches: 11. The CDR3 sequence is 15 residues long. Germline CDR1 reads PRHDT; CDR2 reads FYEKMQ (reference sequence). CDR3 in amino acids: CASSSKPAGASEQYF. The CDR3 region has the DNA TGTGCCAGCAGCTCGAAACCAGCGGGGGCCTCCGAGCAGTACTTC.

A word on this clonotype: The junction departs from the called germline gene at one end, perhaps through a read error. As DNA, the CDR3 is TGTGCTAGCAGCTTAGGTGCCGATCCCAAAGAGACCCAGTACTTC. This encodes CASSLGADPKETQYF. The chain combines TRBV7-7 with TRBJ2-5, with D unclear. The CDR3 runs 15 residues. Germline loops: CDR1 SSHAT, CDR2 FNYEAQ (reference sequence). The complete variable domain, with remaining parts taken from reference TRBV7-7 and TRBJ2-5, reads GAGVSQSPRYKVTKRGQDVTLRCDPISSHATLYWYQQALGQGPEFLTYFNYEAQPDKSGLPSDRFSAERPEGSISTLTIQRTEQRDSAMYRCASSLGADPKETQYFGPGTRLLVL.

This clonotype appeared a few times. The chain uses TRBV7-2 and TRBJ2-4; D is unclear. Between the trimmed V and J ends, which lost 5 bases and 7 bases, there was a span of 6 bases. The CDR3 is made up of 11 amino acids. Germline V gives CDR1 SGHTA, CDR2 FQGNSA. The CDR3 DNA is TGTGCCAGCAGCCGTGGGAACATTCAGTACTTC. It is translated as CASSRGNIQYF.

The V call is TRBV5-5, the J call TRBJ2-3; no firm D call. CDR3 length equals 15 residues. Per the germline V gene, CDR1 is SGHKS and CDR2 is YYEKEE (reference sequence). V was cut by 4 bases and J by 11 bases, with 23 bases left in between. The CDR3 sequence: CASSPESSTRRWQYF. The DNA for the CDR3 is TGTGCCAGCAGCCCAGAGAGTAGTACCCGACGGTGGCAGTATTTT. The full variable domain, its missing parts supplied by reference TRBV5-5 and TRBJ2-3, is DAGVTQSPTHLIKTRGQQVTLRCSPISGHKSVSWYQQVLGQGPQFIFQYYEKEERGRGNFPDRFSARQFPNYSSELNVNALLLGDSALYLCASSPESSTRRWQYFGPGTRLTVL.

This clonotype was seen at least ten times. This chain connects TRBV10-3 to TRBJ1-5; D gene uncertain. The CDR3 covers 14 residues. In germline, CDR1 is ENHRY, CDR2 SYGVKD. The V end was cut by 3 bases, the J end by 3 bases, with 9 bases between. The CDR3 loop reads CAISDGPSNQPQHF. The CDR3 DNA reads as TGTGCCATCAGTGATGGGCCGTCCAATCAGCCCCAGCATTTT.

This clonotype came up a few times. The chain couples TRBV20-1 to TRBJ2-6; D unresolved. This CDR3 is built from 12 residues. The germline CDR1 and CDR2 sequences are DFQATT and SNEGSKA (reference sequence). V lost 7 bases to trimming and J lost 3 bases, with 7 bases between them. The CDR3, as DNA: TGCAGTGGGGGTGGTGGGGCCAACGTCCTGACTTTC. Protein product: CSGGGGANVLTF.

This clonotype was found many times. The chain joins TRBV7-2 to TRBJ2-6, with unresolved D. V was pared by 8 bases and J by 0 bases, with 14 bases between. The germline V gene has CDR1 SGHTA and CDR2 FQGNSA. The length of the CDR3 is 16 residues. This CDR3 reads CASAVAWASGANVLTF. CDR3 nucleotide sequence: TGTGCCAGCGCCGTAGCATGGGCCTCTGGGGCCAACGTCCTGACTTTC.

The gene calls are TRBV7-3 and TRBJ1-1, with D perhaps matching TRBD1 (6 bases). Trimming left V 6 bases short and J 5 bases short, with 16 bases between. The germline V gene encodes CDR1 SGHTA and CDR2 FQGTGA. This CDR3 comprises 14 residues. The CDR3 DNA sequence: TGTGCCAGCAGTTTTTCCGGGACACAAACTGAAGCTTTCTTT. Translation gives CASSFSGTQTEAFF.

This clonotype was seen a few times. Compared with germline, one end of the junction differs, possibly owing to a read error. The chain links TRBV7-7 to TRBJ2-3; weak D call: TRBD2 (5 bases). CDR3 length: 14 residues. The germline CDR1 and CDR2 sequences are SSHAT and FNYEAQ (reference sequence). In DNA, the CDR3 is TGTGCTAGCAGCTTAGCTTCGGGGTCCTATACGCAGTATTTT. It specifies CASSLASGSYTQYF.

This clonotype came up a few times. This sequence joins TRBV5-1 and TRBJ2-1, with D unresolved. CDR1 is SGHRS, CDR2 YFSETQ, per germline. The CDR3 contains 14 residues. V shed 0 bases and J shed 3 bases, with 7 bases lying between them. The CDR3 sequence: CASSLGRIYNEQFF. Written as DNA, the CDR3 is TGCGCCAGCAGCTTGGGCCGGATCTACAATGAGCAGTTCTTC.

This chain links TRBV6-5 with TRBJ2-1; D possibly corresponds to TRBD2 (5 bases). From germline, CDR1 is MNHEY and CDR2 SVGAGI. The CDR3 has 16 amino acids. The V gene lost 6 bases and the J gene lost 9 bases, with 24 bases spanning the gap. The CDR3 nucleotides are TGTGCCAGCAGCCACGGGGTGGGGTCAGCCCCGGGTGAGCAGTTCTTC. Translated, it gives CASSHGVGSAPGEQFF.

This clonotype was counted a few times. The rearrangement joins TRBV6-6 to TRBJ2-1; 7 bases fit TRBD2. Trimming cost V 5 bases and J 8 bases; bases outside gene matches: 9. In germline, CDR1 is MNHNY, CDR2 SVGAGI (reference sequence). The CDR3 is 14 residues long. The CDR3 nucleotides read TGTGCCAGCAGTCGGACTAGTAATGGGGATGAGCAGTTCTTC. Translated, it gives CASSRTSNGDEQFF.

The V and J genes are TRBV20-1 and TRBJ1-5; maybe TRBD1 (5 bases). Germline values: CDR1 DFQATT, CDR2 SNEGSKA (reference sequence). Between the trimmed V and J ends, which lost 3 bases and 1 base, there was a span of 13 bases. This CDR3 region has 15 residues. CDR3 region: CSASYEGRSNQPQHF. CDR3 DNA: TGCAGTGCTAGTTACGAGGGGCGAAGCAATCAGCCCCAGCATTTT.

This clonotype has at least ten counts. The chain combines TRBV10-3 with TRBJ1-1; D is perhaps TRBD1 (5 bases). V gave up 10 bases and J gave up 1 base, with 13 bases separating them. Germline V gives CDR1 ENHRY, CDR2 SYGVKD. The CDR3 totals 13 residues. Here the CDR3 reads CATGTLENTEAFF. CDR3 DNA sequence: TGTGCCACCGGGACCCTCGAGAACACTGAAGCTTTCTTT.

The chain recombines TRBV9 with TRBJ2-2, with 12 bases lining up with TRBD2. V shed 7 bases, J shed 4 bases, and the junction held 5 bases outside the gene matches. The CDR3 has 15 residues. Germline CDR1 is SGDLS and CDR2 is YYNGEE. The CDR3 sequence is CASQGGLAGTGELFF. The CDR3 region has the DNA TGTGCCAGCCAGGGGGGACTAGCGGGCACCGGGGAGCTGTTTTTT.

This clonotype came up a few times. The genes are TRBV28 and TRBJ2-7; D possibly uses TRBD1 or TRBD2 (5 bases each). CDR1 and CDR2 (germline): MDHEN, SYDVKM. CDR3 length: 13 amino acids. The ends were cut back, 6 bases at V and 3 bases at J, with 12 bases in the middle. The CDR3 loop reads CASRTGRDYEQYF. CDR3 nucleotide sequence: TGTGCCAGCAGGACGGGACGGGACTACGAGCAGTACTTC.

In its sample, this clonotype was seen a few times. J is TRBJ2-4 and V is TRBV24-1, with D perhaps assigned TRBD1 or TRBD2 (6 bases each). V lost 5 bases, J lost 9 bases, and 13 bases lay in between. The CDR3 extends over 13 amino acids. CDR1 and CDR2 (germline): KGHDR, SFDVKD. CDR3 in amino acids: CATSVTGATIQYF. In nucleotides, the CDR3 is TGTGCCACCAGTGTAACGGGGGCAACCATTCAGTACTTC.

The chain uses TRBV24-1 and TRBJ2-7; 13 nucleotides match TRBD2. V shed 4 bases and J 7 bases; nucleotides not matched to a gene: 9. This CDR3 contains 16 residues. CDR1 and CDR2 (germline): KGHDR, SFDVKD. Written as DNA, the CDR3 is TGTGCCACCAGTGAACCGGGGACTAGCGGGATCTGGGAGCAGTACTTC. Amino acids: CATSEPGTSGIWEQYF.

The CDR3 spells CASSLVGRTDTQYF. CDR3 in DNA: TGTGCCAGCAGCTTGGTCGGGAGAACTGATACGCAGTATTTT. This chain connects TRBV5-4 to TRBJ2-3; possible D gene TRBD2, 6 bases. V lost 0 bases to trimming and J lost 6 bases, with 11 bases between them. Germline-derived CDR1 and CDR2 are SGHNT and YYREEE (reference sequence). This CDR3 comprises 14 residues.

V is TRBV5-1 and J is TRBJ2-7, with 10 nucleotides matching TRBD2. V trimming: 2 bases; J trimming: 4 bases; junction bases outside the gene matches: 3. The germline CDR1 and CDR2 sequences are SGHRS and YFSETQ. The CDR3 consists of 14 residues. DNA for the CDR3: TGCGCCAGCAGCTTACCTAGCGGGAGTTACGAGCAGTACTTC. Amino acids: CASSLPSGSYEQYF.

The chain uses TRBV3-1 and TRBJ2-7, with TRBD1 identical over 10 bases. The V and J ends lost 5 bases and 3 bases, in that order; junction bases with no gene match: 10. CDR1 LGHDT and CDR2 YNNKEL come from the germline V gene (reference sequence). The CDR3 has 16 amino acids. The CDR3 nucleotides are TGTGCCAGCAGCTCTCTCGACAGGGGGCCCGACTACGAGCAGTACTTC. Amino acid sequence: CASSSLDRGPDYEQYF.

This chain joins TRBV12-3 or TRBV12-4 and TRBJ2-7, with 11 bases fitting TRBD2. The CDR3 runs to 14 residues. V lost 6 bases to trimming and J lost 3 bases; unmatched junction nucleotides: 4. CDR3 residues: CASRSSGRFYEQYF. The CDR3 coding sequence is TGTGCCAGCAGATCTAGCGGGAGGTTCTACGAGCAGTACTTC.

This clonotype occurred a few times. This chain connects TRBV5-5 to TRBJ1-1; D is undetermined. With 0 bases removed from V and 0 bases from J, the gap between germline ends came to 9 bases. This CDR3 has 15 amino acids. The V gene's germline CDR1 is SGHKS and CDR2 YYEKEE (reference sequence). CDR3 residues: CASSLVRPLNTEAFF. CDR3 nucleotide sequence: TGTGCCAGCAGCTTGGTCAGGCCATTGAACACTGAAGCTTTCTTT.

The rearrangement joins TRBV2 to TRBJ2-2; D uncertain. The CDR3 is 12 amino acids. Germline V CDR1 and CDR2: SNHLY, FYNNEI. Trimming stripped 5 bases from V and 6 bases from J, with 7 bases between. Written as DNA, the CDR3 is TGTGCCAGCAGTCAGGTGCCCGGGGAGCTGTTTTTT. Translated, it gives CASSQVPGELFF.

This clonotype has more than one count but fewer than ten. The gene calls are TRBV9 and TRBJ2-3; the D is unclear. V was clipped by 2 bases and J by 7 bases, with 11 bases between them. Per germline, CDR1 SGDLS and CDR2 YYNGEE. The CDR3 has 13 residues. The CDR3 sequence: CASSVGLTNTQYF. Written as DNA, the CDR3 is TGTGCCAGCAGCGTTGGGTTGACAAATACGCAGTATTTT.

The chain recombines TRBV20-1 with TRBJ1-2; 7 nucleotides align to TRBD1. The CDR3 covers 13 residues. The germline V gene encodes CDR1 DFQATT and CDR2 SNEGSKA (reference sequence). The DNA for the CDR3 is TGCAGCGTTCAGCACAGGGGCAGTTATGGCTACACCTTC. Its protein is CSVQHRGSYGYTF.

The chain uses TRBV19 and TRBJ2-7; 9 bases are a match to TRBD1. CDR3 length: 14 amino acids. The V gene end was trimmed by 6 bases and the J gene end by 3 bases; junction bases not matched to a gene: 6. Per germline, CDR1 LNHDA and CDR2 SQIVND (reference sequence). The CDR3 reads CASSPGQGLYEQYF. Here the CDR3 DNA reads TGTGCCAGTAGCCCGGGACAGGGTCTCTACGAGCAGTACTTC.

The rearrangement joins TRBV30 to TRBJ2-1, with no clear D. The germline V gene encodes CDR1 GTSNPN and CDR2 SVGIG (reference sequence). V was shortened by 0 bases and J by 1 base, with 7 bases between the two germline ends. This CDR3 is 14 amino acids long. The CDR3 spells CAWSVLRSYNEQFF. The DNA of the CDR3 is TGTGCCTGGAGTGTATTGAGGTCCTACAATGAGCAGTTCTTC.